Listed here is a single TCR beta chain. These data are taken from a study of T cell responses to AZD1222 COVID-19 vaccine. The method was immunoSEQ multiplex PCR; TCRdb's version includes in-frame clones alone and lacks a portion of them. The profile covers about 160,000 clones, with roughly nine tenths appearing a single time and around 4.6% taken by the ten largest. Germline V gene sequence: CDR1 LGHDT, CDR2 YNNKEL (reference sequence). The CDR3 extends over 16 amino acids. Unmatched junction bases numbered 6, after V lost 3 bases and J lost 2 bases. V gene TRBV3-1 (or the pseudogene TRBV3-2) combines with J gene TRBJ2-3, with 9 nucleotides matching TRBD2. Sequenced material: peripheral blood, taken on day 0 of MenACWY control vaccination. The origin of this receptor is an adult in good health. The CDR3 region has the DNA TGTGCCAGCAGCCAGGTTGCGGGAGGGCTCACAGATACGCAGTATTTT. This codes for CASSQVAGGLTDTQYF.